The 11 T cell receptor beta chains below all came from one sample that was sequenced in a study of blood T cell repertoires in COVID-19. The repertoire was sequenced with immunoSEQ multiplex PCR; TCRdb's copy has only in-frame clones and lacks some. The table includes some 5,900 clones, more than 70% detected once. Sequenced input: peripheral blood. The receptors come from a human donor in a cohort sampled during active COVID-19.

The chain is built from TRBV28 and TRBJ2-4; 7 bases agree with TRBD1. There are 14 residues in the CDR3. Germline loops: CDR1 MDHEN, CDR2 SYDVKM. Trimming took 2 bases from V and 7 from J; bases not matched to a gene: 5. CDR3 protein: CASSLRGGANIQYF. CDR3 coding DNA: TGTGCCAGCAGTTTAAGAGGGGGCGCGAACATTCAGTACTTC.

CDR3 sequence (DNA): TGTGCCAGCAGCCCATCCGGGACTAGCGGCGAGCAGTACTTC. It is translated as CASSPSGTSGEQYF. The chain couples TRBV11-2 to TRBJ2-7; 11 bases align to TRBD2. The V and J ends lost 5 bases and 6 bases, in that order; junction bases with no gene match: 6. Germline CDR1 is SGHAT and CDR2 is FQNNGV. The CDR3 has 14 residues. The variable domain in full, with the rest retrieved from reference TRBV11-2 and TRBJ2-7, is EAGVAQSPRYKIIEKRQSVAFWCNPISGHATLYWYQQILGQGPKLLIQFQNNGVVDDSQLPKDRFSAERLKGVDSTLKIQPAKLEDSAVYLCASSPSGTSGEQYFGPGTRLTVT.

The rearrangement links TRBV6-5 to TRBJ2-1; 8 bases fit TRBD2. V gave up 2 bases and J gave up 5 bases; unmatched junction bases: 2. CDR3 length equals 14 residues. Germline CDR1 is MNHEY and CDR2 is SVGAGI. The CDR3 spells CASSYSGGNNEQFF. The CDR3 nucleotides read TGTGCCAGCAGTTACAGCGGGGGAAACAATGAGCAGTTCTTC.

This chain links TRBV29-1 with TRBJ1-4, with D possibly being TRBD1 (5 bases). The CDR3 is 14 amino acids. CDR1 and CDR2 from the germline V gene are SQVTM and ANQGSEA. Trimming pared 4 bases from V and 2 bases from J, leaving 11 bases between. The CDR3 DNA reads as TGCAGCGTTGCCAGGGTGGCTACTAATGAAAAACTGTTTTTT. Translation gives CSVARVATNEKLFF.

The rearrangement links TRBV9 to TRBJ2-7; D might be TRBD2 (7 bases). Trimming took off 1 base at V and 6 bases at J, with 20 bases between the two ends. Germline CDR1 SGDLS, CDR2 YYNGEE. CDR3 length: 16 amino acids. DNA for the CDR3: TGTGCCAGCAGCGTAAGTTCCGGGGAGGGGGTGCGCGAGCAGTACTTC. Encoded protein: CASSVSSGEGVREQYF.

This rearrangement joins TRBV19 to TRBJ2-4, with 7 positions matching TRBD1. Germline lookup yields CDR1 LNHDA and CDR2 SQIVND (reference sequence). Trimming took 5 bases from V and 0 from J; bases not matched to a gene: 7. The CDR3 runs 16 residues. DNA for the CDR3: TGTGCCAGTAGTCCCATGGGGACAGAAGCCAAAAACATTCAGTACTTC. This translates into CASSPMGTEAKNIQYF.

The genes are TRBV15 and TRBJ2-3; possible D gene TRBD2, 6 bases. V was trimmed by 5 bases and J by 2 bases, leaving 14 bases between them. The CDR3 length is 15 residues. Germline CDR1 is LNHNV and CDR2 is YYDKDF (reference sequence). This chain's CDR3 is CATSGTRDFTDTQYF. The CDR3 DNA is TGTGCCACCAGCGGTACGCGGGACTTCACAGATACGCAGTATTTT.

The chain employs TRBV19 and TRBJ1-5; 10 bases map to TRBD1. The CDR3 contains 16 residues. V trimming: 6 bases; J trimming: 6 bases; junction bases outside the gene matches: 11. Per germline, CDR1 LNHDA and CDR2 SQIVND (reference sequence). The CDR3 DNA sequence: TGTGCCAGTAGAGTGGAGGGACAGGGGTTAGGTCAGCCCCAGCATTTT. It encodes CASRVEGQGLGQPQHF.

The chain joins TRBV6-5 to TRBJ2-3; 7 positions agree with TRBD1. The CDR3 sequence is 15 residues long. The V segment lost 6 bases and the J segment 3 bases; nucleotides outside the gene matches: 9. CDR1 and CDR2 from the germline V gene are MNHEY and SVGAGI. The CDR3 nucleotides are TGTGCCAGCAGCGAGAAGGGGGCGCAAACAGATACGCAGTATTTT. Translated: CASSEKGAQTDTQYF.

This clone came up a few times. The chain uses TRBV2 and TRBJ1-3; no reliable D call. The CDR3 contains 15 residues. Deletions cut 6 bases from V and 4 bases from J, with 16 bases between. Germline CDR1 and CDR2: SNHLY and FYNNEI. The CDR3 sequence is CASSLDRLRGNTIYF. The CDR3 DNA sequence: TGTGCCAGCAGCTTAGACCGCCTGAGGGGAAACACCATATATTTT.

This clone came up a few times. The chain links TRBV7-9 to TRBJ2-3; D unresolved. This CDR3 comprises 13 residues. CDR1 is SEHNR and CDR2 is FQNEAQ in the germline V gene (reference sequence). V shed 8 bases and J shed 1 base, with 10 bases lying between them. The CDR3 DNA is TGTGCCAGCGACAAAATCGGCACAGATACGCAGTATTTT. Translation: CASDKIGTDTQYF.